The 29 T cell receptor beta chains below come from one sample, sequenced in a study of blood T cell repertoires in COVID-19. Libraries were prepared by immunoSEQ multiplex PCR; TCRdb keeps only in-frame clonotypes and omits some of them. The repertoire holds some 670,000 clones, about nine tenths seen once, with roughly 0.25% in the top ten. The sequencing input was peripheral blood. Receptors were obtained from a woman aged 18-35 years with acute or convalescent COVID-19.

In nucleotides, the CDR3 is TGTGCCAGCAGGTGGACAGGGGGAGACTATGGCTACACCTTC. Translating it yields CASRWTGGDYGYTF. The chain has TRBV5-6 and TRBJ1-2, with TRBD1 matching over 10 bases. Germline loops: CDR1 SGHDT, CDR2 YYEEEE. The CDR3 spans 14 residues. The V gene end was trimmed by 5 bases and the J gene end by 3 bases; junction bases not matched to a gene: 4. Supplemented by reference TRBV5-6 and TRBJ1-2, the full variable domain reads DAGVTQSPTHLIKTRGQQVTLRCSPKSGHDTVSWYQQALGQGPQFIFQYYEEEERQRGNFPDRFSGHQFPNYSSELNVNALLLGDSALYLCASRWTGGDYGYTFGSGTRLTVV.

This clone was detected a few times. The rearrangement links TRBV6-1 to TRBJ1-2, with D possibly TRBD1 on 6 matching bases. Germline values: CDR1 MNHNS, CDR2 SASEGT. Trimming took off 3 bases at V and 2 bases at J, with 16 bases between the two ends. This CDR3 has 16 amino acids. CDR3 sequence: CASSEGPRGHNYGYTF. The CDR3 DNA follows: TGTGCCAGCAGTGAGGGCCCGAGGGGACACAACTATGGCTACACCTTC.

In nucleotides, the CDR3 is TGTGCCACCAGTGATTCGGCCAGGGGGCACTATGGCTACACCTTC. Translating gives CATSDSARGHYGYTF. V and J are TRBV24-1 and TRBJ1-2, with TRBD1 identical over 8 bases. Germline trimming cut 2 bases from V and 3 bases from J; bases unmatched to any gene: 4. The CDR3 length is 15 residues. The V gene's germline CDR1 is KGHDR and CDR2 SFDVKD.

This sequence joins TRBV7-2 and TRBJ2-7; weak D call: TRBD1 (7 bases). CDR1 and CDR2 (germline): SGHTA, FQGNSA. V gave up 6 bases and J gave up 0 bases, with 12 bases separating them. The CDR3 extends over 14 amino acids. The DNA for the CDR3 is TGTGCCAGCAGGGAGGGACAGTCCTCCTACGAGCAGTACTTC. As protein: CASREGQSSYEQYF.

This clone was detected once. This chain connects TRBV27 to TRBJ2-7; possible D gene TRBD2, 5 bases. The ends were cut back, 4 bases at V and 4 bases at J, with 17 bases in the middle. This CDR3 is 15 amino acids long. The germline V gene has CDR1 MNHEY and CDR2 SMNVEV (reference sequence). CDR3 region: CASSYVPRGRYEQYF. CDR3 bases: TGTGCCAGCAGTTATGTCCCCCGGGGTAGGTACGAGCAGTACTTC.

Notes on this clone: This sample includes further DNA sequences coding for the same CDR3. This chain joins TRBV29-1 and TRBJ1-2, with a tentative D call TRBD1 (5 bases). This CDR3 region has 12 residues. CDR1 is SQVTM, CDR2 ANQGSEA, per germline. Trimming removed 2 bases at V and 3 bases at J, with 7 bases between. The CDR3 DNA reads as TGCAGCGTTGAATGGGGGGACTATGGCTACACCTTC. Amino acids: CSVEWGDYGYTF.

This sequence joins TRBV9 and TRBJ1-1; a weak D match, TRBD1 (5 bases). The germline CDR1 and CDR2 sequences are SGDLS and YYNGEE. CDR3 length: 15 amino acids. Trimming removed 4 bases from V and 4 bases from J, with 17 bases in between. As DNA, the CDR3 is TGTGCCAGCAGCCCCTCAGGGTTTTTAGGCACTGAAGCTTTCTTT. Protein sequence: CASSPSGFLGTEAFF.

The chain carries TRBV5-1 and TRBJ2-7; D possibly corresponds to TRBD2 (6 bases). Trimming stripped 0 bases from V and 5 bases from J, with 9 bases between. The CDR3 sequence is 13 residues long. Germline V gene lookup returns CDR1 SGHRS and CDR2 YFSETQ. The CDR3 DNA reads TGCGCCAGCAGCTTGGTGGGGGGTGACGAGCAGTACTTC. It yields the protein CASSLVGGDEQYF.

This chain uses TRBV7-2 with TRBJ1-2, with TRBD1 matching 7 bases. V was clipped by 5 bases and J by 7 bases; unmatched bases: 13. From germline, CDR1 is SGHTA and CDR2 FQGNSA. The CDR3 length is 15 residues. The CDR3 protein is CASSPRQGYIGGYTF. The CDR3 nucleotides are TGTGCCAGCAGCCCTCGACAGGGCTACATTGGTGGCTACACCTTC. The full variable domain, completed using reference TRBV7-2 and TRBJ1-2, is GAGVSQSPSNKVTEKGKDVELRCDPISGHTALYWYRQSLGQGLEFLIYFQGNSAPDKSGLPSDRFSAERTGGSVSTLTIQRTQQEDSAVYLCASSPRQGYIGGYTFGSGTRLTVV.

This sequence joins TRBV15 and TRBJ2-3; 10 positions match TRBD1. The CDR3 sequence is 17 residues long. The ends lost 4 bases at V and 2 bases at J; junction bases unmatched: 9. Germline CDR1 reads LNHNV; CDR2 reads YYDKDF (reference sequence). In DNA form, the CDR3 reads TGTGCCACCAGCAAACCGGGACAGGGGTCTACCACAGATACGCAGTATTTT. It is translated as CATSKPGQGSTTDTQYF.

CDR3 in amino acids: CASSVRDRGLEKLFF. The CDR3 DNA follows: TGTGCCAGCAGCGTCCGGGACAGGGGGCTTGAAAAACTGTTTTTT. This rearrangement joins TRBV9 to TRBJ1-4, with 12 bases lining up with TRBD1. CDR3 length: 15 residues. The germline CDR1 and CDR2 sequences are SGDLS and YYNGEE. V was pared by 2 bases and J by 7 bases, with 3 bases of the junction left unmatched. The full variable domain, with the rest looked up from reference TRBV9 and TRBJ1-4, is DSGVTQTPKHLITATGQRVTLRCSPRSGDLSVYWYQQSLDQGLQFLIQYYNGEERAKGNILERFSAQQFPDLHSELNLSSLELGDSALYFCASSVRDRGLEKLFFGSGTQLSVL.

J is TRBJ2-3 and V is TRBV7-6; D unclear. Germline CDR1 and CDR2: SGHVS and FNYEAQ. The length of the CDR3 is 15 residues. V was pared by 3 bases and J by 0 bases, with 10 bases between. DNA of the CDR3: TGTGCCAGCAGCTTTCTAGAATCTAGCACAGATACGCAGTATTTT. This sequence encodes CASSFLESSTDTQYF. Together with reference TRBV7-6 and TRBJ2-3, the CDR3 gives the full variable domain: GAGVSQSPRYKVTKRGQDVALRCDPISGHVSLYWYRQALGQGPEFLTYFNYEAQQDKSGLPNDRFSAERPEGSISTLTIQRTEQRDSAMYRCASSFLESSTDTQYFGPGTRLTVL.

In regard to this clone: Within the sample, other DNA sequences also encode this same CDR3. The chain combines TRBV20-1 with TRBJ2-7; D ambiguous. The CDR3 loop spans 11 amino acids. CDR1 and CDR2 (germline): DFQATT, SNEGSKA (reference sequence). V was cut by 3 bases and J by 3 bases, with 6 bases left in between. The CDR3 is CSASPGYEQYF. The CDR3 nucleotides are TGCAGTGCTAGTCCAGGCTACGAGCAGTACTTC.

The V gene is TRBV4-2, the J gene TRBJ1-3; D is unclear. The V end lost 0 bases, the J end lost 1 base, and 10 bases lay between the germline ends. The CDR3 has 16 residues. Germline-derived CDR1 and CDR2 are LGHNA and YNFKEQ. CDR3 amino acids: CASSQDWRGSGNTIYF. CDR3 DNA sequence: TGTGCCAGCAGCCAAGATTGGAGAGGATCTGGAAACACCATATATTTT.

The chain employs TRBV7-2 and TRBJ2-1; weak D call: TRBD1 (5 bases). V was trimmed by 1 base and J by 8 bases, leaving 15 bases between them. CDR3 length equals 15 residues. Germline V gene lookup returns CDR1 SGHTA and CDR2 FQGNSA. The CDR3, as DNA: TGTGCCAGCAGCTTAGGTGGCAGGGAAGGAGATGAGCAGTTCTTC. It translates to CASSLGGREGDEQFF.

The CDR3 DNA is TGTGCCAGCAGGAAGGGACAGTTGAATTCACCCCTCCACTTT. Translating it yields CASRKGQLNSPLHF. The V gene is TRBV6-5, the J gene TRBJ1-6, with 7 nucleotides matching TRBD1. Germline CDR1 MNHEY, CDR2 SVGAGI. J gave up 7 bases and V 6 bases, and 6 bases lay outside the gene matches. CDR3 length: 14 amino acids.

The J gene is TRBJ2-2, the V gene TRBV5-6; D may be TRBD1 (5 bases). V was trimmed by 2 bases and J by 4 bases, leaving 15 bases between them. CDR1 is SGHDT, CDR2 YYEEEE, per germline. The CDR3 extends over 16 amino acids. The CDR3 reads CASSLGHRLSTGELFF. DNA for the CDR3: TGTGCCAGCAGCTTAGGCCACAGGTTAAGCACCGGGGAGCTGTTTTTT.

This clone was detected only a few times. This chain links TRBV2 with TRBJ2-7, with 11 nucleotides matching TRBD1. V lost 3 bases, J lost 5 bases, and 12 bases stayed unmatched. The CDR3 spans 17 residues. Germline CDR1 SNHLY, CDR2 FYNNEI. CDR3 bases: TGTGCCAGCAGTGATTCGGGCTGGACAGGGGGCAATCACGAGCAGTACTTC. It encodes CASSDSGWTGGNHEQYF.

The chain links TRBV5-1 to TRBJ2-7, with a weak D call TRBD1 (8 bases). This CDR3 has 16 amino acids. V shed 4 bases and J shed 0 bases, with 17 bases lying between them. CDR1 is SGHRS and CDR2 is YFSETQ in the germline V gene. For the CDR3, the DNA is TGCGCCAGCAGCAAGCGGGACAGGTCATCCTCCTACGAGCAGTACTTC. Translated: CASSKRDRSSSYEQYF.

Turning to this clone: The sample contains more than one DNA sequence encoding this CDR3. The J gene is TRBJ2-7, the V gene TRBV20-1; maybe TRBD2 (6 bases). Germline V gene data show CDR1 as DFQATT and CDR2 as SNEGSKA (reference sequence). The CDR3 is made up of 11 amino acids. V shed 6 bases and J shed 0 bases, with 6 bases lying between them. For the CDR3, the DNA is TGCAGTGCGGGGGGCTCCTACGAGCAGTACTTC. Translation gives CSAGGSYEQYF.

The CDR3 spells CASSGQPTDTQYF. The CDR3 DNA follows: TGTGCCAGCAGCGGACAACCCACAGATACGCAGTATTTT. This chain uses TRBV9 with TRBJ2-3; no firm D call. CDR1 is SGDLS and CDR2 is YYNGEE in the germline V gene. CDR3 size: 13 residues. V lost 3 bases to trimming and J lost 2 bases, with 7 bases between them.

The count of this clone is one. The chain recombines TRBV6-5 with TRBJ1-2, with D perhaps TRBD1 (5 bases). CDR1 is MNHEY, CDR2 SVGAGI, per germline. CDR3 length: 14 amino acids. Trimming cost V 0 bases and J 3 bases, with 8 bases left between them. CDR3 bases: TGTGCCAGCAGTTACTCGACAGATTACTATGGCTACACCTTC. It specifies CASSYSTDYYGYTF.

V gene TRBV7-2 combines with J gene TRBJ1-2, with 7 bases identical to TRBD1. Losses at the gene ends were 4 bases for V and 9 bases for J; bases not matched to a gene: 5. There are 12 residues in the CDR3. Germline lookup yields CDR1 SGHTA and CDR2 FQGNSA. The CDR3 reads CASSSTGVSYTF. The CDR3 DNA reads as TGTGCCAGCAGCTCTACAGGGGTTAGCTACACCTTC.

CDR3 sequence: CASSPIAGVYNEQFF. The CDR3 DNA sequence: TGCGCCAGCAGCCCTATAGCGGGGGTCTACAATGAGCAGTTCTTC. The genes are TRBV4-3 and TRBJ2-1, with TRBD2 identical over 9 bases. Germline trimming cut 4 bases from V and 3 bases from J; bases unmatched to any gene: 4. The germline gives CDR1 LGHNA, CDR2 YSLEER. The CDR3 is 15 residues long.

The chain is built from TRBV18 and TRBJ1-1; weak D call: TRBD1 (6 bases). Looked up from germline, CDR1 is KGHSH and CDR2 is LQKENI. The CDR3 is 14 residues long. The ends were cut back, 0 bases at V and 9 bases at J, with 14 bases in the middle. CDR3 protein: CASSPPNRDKQAFF. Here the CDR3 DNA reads TGTGCCAGCTCACCACCAAACCGGGACAAGCAAGCTTTCTTT.

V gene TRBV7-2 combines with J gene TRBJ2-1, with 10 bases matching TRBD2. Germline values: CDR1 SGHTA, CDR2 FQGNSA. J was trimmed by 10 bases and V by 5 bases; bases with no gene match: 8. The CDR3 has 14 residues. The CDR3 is CASSRSGGGGEQFF. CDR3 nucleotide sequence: TGTGCCAGCAGCCGGAGCGGGGGGGGCGGCGAGCAGTTCTTC.

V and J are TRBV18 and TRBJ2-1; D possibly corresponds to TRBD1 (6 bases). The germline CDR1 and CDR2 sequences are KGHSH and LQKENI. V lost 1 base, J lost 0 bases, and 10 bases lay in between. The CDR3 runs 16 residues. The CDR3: CASSPLQDSSYNEQFF. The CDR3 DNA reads TGTGCCAGCTCACCACTTCAGGACAGCTCCTACAATGAGCAGTTCTTC. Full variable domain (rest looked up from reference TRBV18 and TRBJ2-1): NAGVMQNPRHLVRRRGQEARLRCSPMKGHSHVYWYRQLPEEGLKFMVYLQKENIIDESGMPKERFSAEFPKEGPSILRIQQVVRGDSAAYFCASSPLQDSSYNEQFFGPGTRLTVL.

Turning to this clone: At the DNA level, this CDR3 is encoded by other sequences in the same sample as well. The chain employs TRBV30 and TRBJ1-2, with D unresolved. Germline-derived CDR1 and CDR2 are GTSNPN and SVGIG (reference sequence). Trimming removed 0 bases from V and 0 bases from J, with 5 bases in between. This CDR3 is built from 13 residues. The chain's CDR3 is CAWSVGANYGYTF. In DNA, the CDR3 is TGTGCCTGGAGTGTCGGGGCTAACTATGGCTACACCTTC.

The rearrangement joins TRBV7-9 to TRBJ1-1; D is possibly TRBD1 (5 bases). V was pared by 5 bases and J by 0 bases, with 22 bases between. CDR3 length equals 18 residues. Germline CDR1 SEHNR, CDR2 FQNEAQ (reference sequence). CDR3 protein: CASSDLTATIRMNTEAFF. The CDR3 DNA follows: TGTGCCAGCAGCGACCTGACAGCTACTATCCGTATGAACACTGAAGCTTTCTTT.